This T cell receptor (beta chain) was recovered during a study of blood T cells in healthy people across ages. General observations from the study: Diversity of TCR beta correlated strongly with naive T cell percentage.

The CDR3 sequence is 15 residues long. Per germline, CDR1 SGHRS and CDR2 YFSETQ. Trimming removed 0 bases at V and 3 bases at J, with 12 bases between. In this sample, this clonotype turned up a few times. The antigen remains undetermined. Primed by a sample-barcoded 5' primer and a J-beta primer mix, a second PCR proceeded for roughly 7 to 12 cycles. TCRdb re-derived calls from the 5' RACE reads in MiXCR, one entry per CDR3 protein. The sample lists some 1.7 million distinct CDR3 sequences, about 28% seen once, with 7.7% in the top ten. Material: blood. The sequence came from a woman aged 25 to 45 in good health. The V and J genes are TRBV5-1 and TRBJ1-2; weak D call: TRBD1 (5 bases). As DNA, the CDR3 is TGCGCCAGCAGCTTGGCCCAGGGTTACGACTATGGCTACACCTTC. Translated, it gives CASSLAQGYDYGYTF.